This TCR beta chain derives from a study of monozygotic twins with inflammatory bowel disease. Points from the study as a whole: IBD patients exhibited fewer clonotypes shared with other individuals than healthy twins, particularly with disease activity. Support for a single strong signal or clonotype associated with IBD was absent.

This CDR3 region has 15 residues. Germline lookup yields CDR1 KGHSH and CDR2 LQKENI. Every TCR library drew on around 3,600 ng of total RNA. During cDNA synthesis, UMIs that each contained a 6-nucleotide sample barcode were added by means of template switching. One entry per CDR3 protein, without DNA, is what TCRdb gives after re-calling the 5' RACE reads. In all, the sample yields roughly 330,000 distinct CDR3 sequences. With regard to this clonotype: Its antigen is unknown.

This TCR derives from a human donor with ulcerative colitis or Crohn's disease, or a healthy co-twin of an affected twin (not recorded which). The chain uses TRBV18 and TRBJ2-7. The specimen sequenced was blood. Here the CDR3 reads CASSLDMGPTYEQYF.